The sequence of this TCR beta chain was determined in a study of T cell clonality in common variable immunodeficiency. Each donor provided about 5 to 8.5 ml of heparinized whole blood. Sequencing input was equivalent genomic DNA from CVID and controls. Method: immunoSEQ multiplex PCR; TCRdb's copy keeps in-frame clones and lacks some. The profile covers about 81,000 clones, none occurring a single time. General study findings and limits: TCRbeta clonality was increased in CVID versus healthy controls. The cause of increased CVID clonality remains unclear without subpopulation sequencing.

Germline-derived CDR1 and CDR2 are LNHDA and SQIVND (reference sequence). Trimming removed 7 bases from V and 0 bases from J, with 11 bases in between. The CDR3 has 14 amino acids. The sample holds many counts of this clone. What it binds is unknown. Read sequence stops 3 residues before the CDR3 end, and the germline J gene provides the missing end. Sequenced: peripheral blood mononuclear cells. This chain joins TRBV19 and TRBJ2-3; D may be TRBD2 (5 bases). The sequence came from a person aged 18 to 70 in good health. Partial CDR3 DNA: TGTGCCAGTAAATCAGCGGCTAGCACAGATACG. Translating it yields CASKSAASTDT. In full, the CDR3 is CASKSAASTDTQYF.